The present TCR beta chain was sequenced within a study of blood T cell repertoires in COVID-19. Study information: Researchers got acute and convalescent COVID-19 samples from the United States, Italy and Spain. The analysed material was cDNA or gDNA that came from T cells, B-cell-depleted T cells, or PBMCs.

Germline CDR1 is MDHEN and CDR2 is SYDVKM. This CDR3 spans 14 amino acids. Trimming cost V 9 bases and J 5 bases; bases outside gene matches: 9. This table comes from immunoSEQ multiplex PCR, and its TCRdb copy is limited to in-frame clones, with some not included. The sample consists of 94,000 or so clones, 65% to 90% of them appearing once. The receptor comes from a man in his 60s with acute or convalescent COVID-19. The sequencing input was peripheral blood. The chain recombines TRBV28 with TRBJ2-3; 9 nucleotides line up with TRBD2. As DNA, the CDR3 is TGTGCCAGTACTAGTAGCGGGGGAAGAGATACGCAGTATTTT. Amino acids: CASTSSGGRDTQYF.